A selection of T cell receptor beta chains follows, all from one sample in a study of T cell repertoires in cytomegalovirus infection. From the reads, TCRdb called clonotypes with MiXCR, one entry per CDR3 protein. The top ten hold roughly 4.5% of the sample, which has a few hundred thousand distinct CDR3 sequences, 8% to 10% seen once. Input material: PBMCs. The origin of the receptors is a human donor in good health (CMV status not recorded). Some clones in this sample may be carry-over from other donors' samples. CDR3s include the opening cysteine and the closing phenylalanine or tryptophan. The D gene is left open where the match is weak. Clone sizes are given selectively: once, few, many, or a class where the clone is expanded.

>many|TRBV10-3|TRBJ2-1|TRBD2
CAISARLAGINEQFF
TGTGCCATCAGTGCAAGACTAGCGGGTATCAATGAGCAGTTCTTC
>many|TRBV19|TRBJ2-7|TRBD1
CASTPHGQDSYEQYF
TGTGCCAGTACCCCCCATGGACAGGACTCCTACGAGCAGTACTTC
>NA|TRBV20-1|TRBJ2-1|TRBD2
CSARDLSGSLYNEQFF
TGCAGTGCTAGAGATTTAAGCGGGAGTCTCTACAATGAGCAGTTCTTC
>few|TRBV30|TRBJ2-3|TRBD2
CAWSVLAGGADTQYF
TGTGCCTGGAGTGTACTAGCGGGAGGGGCAGATACGCAGTATTTT
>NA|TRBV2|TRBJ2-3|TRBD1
CASSSDRERKTDTQYF
TGTGCCAGCAGCTCGGACAGGGAAAGGAAGACAGATACGCAGTATTTT
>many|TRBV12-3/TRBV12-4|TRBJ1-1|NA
CASRTWGNTEAFF
TGTGCCAGCAGGACTTGGGGAAACACTGAAGCTTTCTTT
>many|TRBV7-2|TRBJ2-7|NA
CASSLAPRGRSNYYEQYF
TGTGCCAGCAGCTTAGCGCCTCGAGGCCGAAGCAATTACTACGAGCAGTACTTC
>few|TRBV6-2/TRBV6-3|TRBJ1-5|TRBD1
CASSQDRASNQPQHF
TGTGCCAGCAGCCAGGACAGGGCTAGCAATCAGCCCCAGCATTTT
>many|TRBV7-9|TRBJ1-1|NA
CASSGPEAFF
TGTGCCAGCAGCGGGCCTGAAGCTTTCTTT
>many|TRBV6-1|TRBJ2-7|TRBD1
CASSLGQGASYEQYF
TGTGCCAGCAGTCTGGGACAGGGGGCGAGTTACGAGCAGTACTTC
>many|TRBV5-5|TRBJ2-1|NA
CASSLGKRGIYNEQFF
TGTGCCAGCAGCTTGGGGAAGAGAGGAATCTACAATGAGCAGTTCTTC
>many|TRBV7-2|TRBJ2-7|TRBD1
CASSIDRGSYEQYF
TGTGCCAGCAGCATAGACAGGGGGAGTTACGAGCAGTACTTC
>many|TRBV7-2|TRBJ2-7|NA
CASSATPQQGAYEQYF
TGTGCCAGCAGCGCGACCCCTCAACAGGGTGCCTACGAGCAGTACTTC
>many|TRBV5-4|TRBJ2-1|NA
CASSLGRDTYNEQFF
TGTGCCAGCAGCTTGGGGCGGGACACCTACAATGAGCAGTTCTTC
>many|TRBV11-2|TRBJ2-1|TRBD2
CASSLRTSRPGWHNEQFF
TGTGCCAGCAGCTTACGGACTAGTCGGCCGGGATGGCACAATGAGCAGTTCTTC
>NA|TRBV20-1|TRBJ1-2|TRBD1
CSATGQVNYGYTF
TGCAGTGCGACGGGACAGGTTAACTATGGCTACACCTTC
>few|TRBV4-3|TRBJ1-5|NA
CASRQGPTDSNQPQHF
TGCGCCAGCAGACAGGGACCCACCGATAGCAATCAGCCCCAGCATTTT
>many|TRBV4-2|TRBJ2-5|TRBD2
CASSQDWTSGRETQYF
TGTGCCAGCAGCCAAGATTGGACTAGCGGGAGAGAGACCCAGTACTTC
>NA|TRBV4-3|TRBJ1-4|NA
CASSARTGSNEKLFF
TGCGCCAGCAGCGCCCGGACGGGTAGTAATGAAAAACTGTTTTTT
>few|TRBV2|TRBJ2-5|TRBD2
CASRLAGVQETQYF
TGTGCCAGCAGACTAGCGGGGGTCCAAGAGACCCAGTACTTC
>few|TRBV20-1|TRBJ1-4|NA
CSATPGGGGEKLFF
TGCAGTGCAACGCCCGGAGGAGGGGGGGAAAAACTGTTTTTT
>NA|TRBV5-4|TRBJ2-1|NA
CASSWGLPTYNEQFF
TGTGCCAGCAGCTGGGGACTCCCCACCTACAATGAGCAGTTCTTC
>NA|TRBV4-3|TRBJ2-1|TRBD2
CASSRTSAYEQFF
TGCGCCAGCAGCAGGACTAGCGCGTATGAGCAGTTCTTC
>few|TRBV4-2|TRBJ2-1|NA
CASSQTPSSYNEQFF
TGTGCCAGCAGCCAAACGCCCAGCTCCTACAATGAGCAGTTCTTC
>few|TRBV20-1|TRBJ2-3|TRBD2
CSARDFRGGTDTQYF
TGCAGTGCTAGAGATTTCCGGGGGGGCACAGATACGCAGTATTTT
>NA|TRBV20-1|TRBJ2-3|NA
CSARDTGGGTDTQYF
TGCAGTGCTAGAGATACAGGGGGGGGCACAGATACGCAGTATTTT
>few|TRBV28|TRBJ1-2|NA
CASSPAGVDYGYTF
TGTGCCAGCAGTCCCGCCGGGGTCGACTATGGCTACACCTTC
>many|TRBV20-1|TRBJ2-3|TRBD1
CSAGDYRGRPDTQYF
TGCAGTGCCGGGGACTACAGGGGGCGCCCAGATACGCAGTATTTT
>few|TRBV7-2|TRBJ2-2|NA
CASSLARGGGNTGELFF
TGTGCCAGCAGCTTAGCAAGGGGAGGGGGGAACACCGGGGAGCTGTTTTTT
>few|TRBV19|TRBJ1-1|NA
CASSVSGTIAEAFF
TGTGCCAGTAGTGTCTCCGGGACCATCGCTGAAGCTTTCTTT